These 8 T cell receptor beta chains originate from one sample sequenced in a study of blood T cell repertoires in COVID-19. Method: immunoSEQ multiplex PCR; TCRdb's copy keeps in-frame clones and lacks some. The table includes approximately 330,000 clones, 80% to 90% detected once. Sequenced: peripheral blood. The receptors stem from a man aged 25-40 years with COVID-19, enrolled during active disease.

This rearrangement joins TRBV27 to TRBJ2-7; TRBD2 agrees at 7 bases. Germline CDR1 is MNHEY and CDR2 is SMNVEV (reference sequence). Trimming at V came to 8 bases and at J to 3 bases, leaving 7 bases not matched to a gene. There are 13 residues in the CDR3. CDR3 DNA: TGTGCCAGCTGTCCGGGAGGTGGCTACGAGCAGTACTTC. Protein sequence: CASCPGGGYEQYF.

The chain carries TRBV7-2 and TRBJ2-7; D possibly corresponds to TRBD1 (5 bases). Deletions cut 2 bases from V and 2 bases from J, with 19 bases between. Germline CDR1 and CDR2: SGHTA and FQGNSA. The CDR3 spans 17 residues. In DNA form, the CDR3 reads TGTGCCAGCAGCTTAAGGCCTCTACGCAGGGCAGCCTACGAGCAGTACTTC. It is translated as CASSLRPLRRAAYEQYF. Complete variable domain (other parts from reference TRBV7-2 and TRBJ2-7): GAGVSQSPSNKVTEKGKDVELRCDPISGHTALYWYRQSLGQGLEFLIYFQGNSAPDKSGLPSDRFSAERTGGSVSTLTIQRTQQEDSAVYLCASSLRPLRRAAYEQYFGPGTRLTVT.

V usage is TRBV6-5 and J usage is TRBJ1-1; D may be TRBD1 (5 bases). The CDR3 is 15 amino acids. Looked up from germline, CDR1 is MNHEY and CDR2 is SVGAGI. V gave up 2 bases and J gave up 0 bases, with 10 bases separating them. Here the CDR3 DNA reads TGTGCCAGCAGTTACCAGGGCTTCATGAACACTGAAGCTTTCTTT. Translation gives CASSYQGFMNTEAFF.

The gene calls are TRBV7-9 and TRBJ2-7; tentative D call: TRBD2 (5 bases). From germline, CDR1 is SEHNR and CDR2 FQNEAQ (reference sequence). The CDR3 runs to 18 residues. With 5 bases removed from V and 6 bases from J, the gap between germline ends came to 29 bases. CDR3 region: CASSPGVLTGPTRVEQYF. The DNA of the CDR3 is TGTGCCAGCAGCCCCGGAGTATTAACCGGGCCCACGAGGGTCGAGCAGTACTTC.

This chain joins TRBV5-6 and TRBJ2-2; 8 nucleotides agree with TRBD1. The CDR3 is made up of 17 amino acids. The germline V gene has CDR1 SGHDT and CDR2 YYEEEE. The V gene end was trimmed by 5 bases and the J gene end by 3 bases; junction bases not matched to a gene: 12. The CDR3 protein is CASRLRPGQVDTGELFF. In DNA form, the CDR3 reads TGTGCCAGCAGACTACGGCCGGGACAGGTAGACACCGGGGAGCTGTTTTTT.

The table lists this clone with a few counts. The same CDR3 can be traced to other DNA sequences in this sample. The chain recombines TRBV12-3 or TRBV12-4 with TRBJ2-7; D may be TRBD2 (6 bases). The CDR3 consists of 12 residues. The V and J ends lost 3 bases and 3 bases respectively, with 6 bases between them. The DNA of the CDR3 is TGTGCCAGCAGTTTCGGGGGCTACGAGCAGTACTTC. Its translation: CASSFGGYEQYF.

The V call is TRBV28, the J call TRBJ2-1; D perhaps matches TRBD2 (7 bases). Trimming removed 4 bases from V and 7 bases from J, with 17 bases in between. CDR3 length equals 15 residues. Germline values: CDR1 MDHEN, CDR2 SYDVKM. CDR3 DNA sequence: TGTGCCAGCAGTTCAGATGGTCGGGGGGCGAATGAGCAGTTCTTC. It translates to CASSSDGRGANEQFF.

This clone was seen a handful of times. This chain uses TRBV18 with TRBJ2-6, with a possible D match to TRBD1 (5 bases). The CDR3 loop spans 17 amino acids. Trimming stripped 1 base from V and 0 bases from J, with 10 bases between. Per the germline V gene, CDR1 is KGHSH and CDR2 is LQKENI. The CDR3 region has the DNA TGTGCCAGCTCACCACGGGGCACAGGCTCTGGGGCCAACGTCCTGACTTTC. It specifies CASSPRGTGSGANVLTF.